A single sample gave rise to the 21 T cell receptor beta chains below, sequenced in a study of shared clonotypes between healthy human individuals. Sequencing was performed with immunoSEQ multiplex PCR; in TCRdb, only in-frame clones are kept and a portion is missing. This table has around 1,900,000 clones, approximately 92% appearing once. In the naive CD8 group, cells lacked CD45RO and were positively selected for CCR7, so terminally differentiated effector memory CD45RA+ cells were left out. The specimen sequenced was naive CD8+ T cells from PBMCs. The receptors were sampled from a man younger than 35 in good health. Some clones in this sample may be carry-over from other donors' samples.

A single count supports this clone. This rearrangement joins TRBV19 to TRBJ2-7; no firm D call. This CDR3 spans 13 amino acids. The V end was cut by 5 bases, the J end by 4 bases, with 12 bases between. Per germline, CDR1 LNHDA and CDR2 SQIVND (reference sequence). The CDR3 sequence is CASSPSRIYEQYF. Written as DNA, the CDR3 is TGTGCCAGTAGTCCCTCGCGGATATACGAGCAGTACTTC.

The chain recombines TRBV19 with TRBJ1-2; tentative D call: TRBD1 (5 bases). The CDR3 covers 16 residues. V was cut by 6 bases and J by 6 bases, with 23 bases left in between. Germline V gene lookup returns CDR1 LNHDA and CDR2 SQIVND (reference sequence). The CDR3 loop is CASSYYRDVKRHGYTF. CDR3 bases: TGTGCCAGTAGCTATTACCGGGACGTTAAACGTCATGGCTACACCTTC.

The gene calls are TRBV11-2 and TRBJ2-1, with D possibly matching TRBD2 (6 bases). V lost 0 bases, J lost 3 bases, and 18 bases lay in between. Germline V CDR1 and CDR2: SGHAT, FQNNGV. CDR3 length: 18 amino acids. CDR3 amino acids: CASSLDARFGGDYNEQFF. The CDR3 coding sequence is TGTGCCAGCAGCTTAGATGCTCGCTTCGGCGGGGACTACAATGAGCAGTTCTTC. Full variable domain (missing parts from reference TRBV11-2 and TRBJ2-1): EAGVAQSPRYKIIEKRQSVAFWCNPISGHATLYWYQQILGQGPKLLIQFQNNGVVDDSQLPKDRFSAERLKGVDSTLKIQPAKLEDSAVYLCASSLDARFGGDYNEQFFGPGTRLTVL.

The chain has TRBV27 and TRBJ2-4, with 7 bases matching TRBD2. V was clipped by 3 bases and J by 7 bases; unmatched bases: 3. CDR1 and CDR2 (germline): MNHEY, SMNVEV (reference sequence). This CDR3 spans 13 amino acids. CDR3 nucleotide sequence: TGTGCCAGCAGTTTTCTAGCGGAGAACATTCAGTACTTC. Protein product: CASSFLAENIQYF.

V gene TRBV28 combines with J gene TRBJ1-5, with 9 bases matching TRBD1. The trim removed 6 bases at V and 1 base at J, leaving 13 bases unmatched. In germline, CDR1 is MDHEN, CDR2 SYDVKM. This CDR3 spans 18 amino acids. CDR3 in amino acids: CASSHLRTGVMSNQPQHF. In nucleotides, the CDR3 is TGTGCCAGCAGCCATCTCCGGACAGGGGTTATGAGCAATCAGCCCCAGCATTTT.

The J gene is TRBJ1-5, the V gene TRBV5-6; TRBD1 matches 9 bases. The CDR3 spans 14 residues. V dropped 4 bases and J dropped 7; count of bases not matched to a gene: 6. In germline, CDR1 is SGHDT, CDR2 YYEEEE. The chain's CDR3 is CASSRGQGSQPQHF. The CDR3 DNA reads as TGTGCCAGCAGCAGGGGACAGGGTAGCCAGCCCCAGCATTTT.

The J gene is TRBJ1-1, the V gene TRBV9, with D unclear. Germline V gene data show CDR1 as SGDLS and CDR2 as YYNGEE. The V end lost 2 bases, the J end lost 0 bases, and 20 bases lay between the germline ends. The CDR3 is 18 residues long. CDR3 nucleotides: TGTGCCAGCAGCGTCTCCCATACCCGGACGGAGATGAACACTGAAGCTTTCTTT. Translated, it gives CASSVSHTRTEMNTEAFF.

The chain carries TRBV6-6 and TRBJ1-2; 9 positions match TRBD1. The junction had 10 bases not matched to a gene; V was cut back by 7 bases and J by 4 bases. In germline, CDR1 is MNHNY, CDR2 SVGAGI (reference sequence). The CDR3 spans 15 residues. CDR3: CASKSRQGDIYGYTF. The CDR3 DNA sequence: TGTGCCAGCAAGTCGAGACAGGGGGATATCTATGGCTACACCTTC.

The V gene is TRBV4-1, the J gene TRBJ1-2; TRBD1 aligns across 7 bases. CDR1 is MGHRA and CDR2 is YSYEKL in the germline V gene. Trimming cost V 0 bases and J 4 bases; bases outside gene matches: 5. The CDR3 contains 15 residues. The CDR3, as DNA: TGCGCCAGCAGCCAAGATCCGACAGGGTCCTATGGCTACACCTTC. Amino acids: CASSQDPTGSYGYTF.

This clone was seen a single time. This chain joins TRBV6-6 and TRBJ1-5; 11 bases are shared with TRBD1. Germline CDR1 reads MNHNY; CDR2 reads SVGAGI (reference sequence). CDR3 length: 15 residues. V dropped 8 bases and J dropped 6; count of bases not matched to a gene: 9. The CDR3 DNA reads as TGTGCCAGCCAGGACAGGGGGCTTGTTAGTCAGCCCCAGCATTTT. Amino acids: CASQDRGLVSQPQHF.

The chain recombines TRBV5-1 with TRBJ2-1; TRBD1 matches 9 bases. J gave up 0 bases and V 4 bases, and 5 bases lay outside the gene matches. The CDR3 has 16 residues. Germline lookup yields CDR1 SGHRS and CDR2 YFSETQ. The CDR3: CASSQDRGYSYNEQFF. CDR3 DNA sequence: TGCGCCAGCAGCCAAGACAGGGGGTACTCCTACAATGAGCAGTTCTTC.

The chain employs TRBV11-2 and TRBJ2-2; D ambiguous. Trimming cost V 1 base and J 5 bases, with 8 bases left between them. The CDR3 is 14 amino acids. Germline values: CDR1 SGHAT, CDR2 FQNNGV. Written as DNA, the CDR3 is TGTGCCAGCAGCTTAGCAGGCACTACCGGGGAGCTGTTTTTT. It is translated as CASSLAGTTGELFF.

The genes are TRBV6-5 and TRBJ2-1; unclear D gene. Germline V lookup: CDR1 MNHEY, CDR2 SVGAGI. CDR3 length: 10 residues. The V end was cut by 7 bases, the J end by 8 bases, with 6 bases between. The CDR3 protein is CASTLDEQFF. Here the CDR3 DNA reads TGTGCCAGCACCCTCGATGAGCAGTTCTTC.

This chain links TRBV7-2 with TRBJ2-3; D perhaps matches TRBD1 (6 bases). The V end was cut by 5 bases, the J end by 0 bases, with 9 bases between. The CDR3 totals 14 residues. Looked up from germline, CDR1 is SGHTA and CDR2 is FQGNSA. The CDR3 loop reads CASSGGLSTDTQYF. The CDR3 nucleotides read TGTGCCAGCAGCGGGGGCTTGAGCACAGATACGCAGTATTTT.

A note on this clone: The sample has other DNA sequences that encode this CDR3 too. The V gene is TRBV27, the J gene TRBJ1-1; D call uncertain. V shed 0 bases and J shed 0 bases, with 8 bases lying between them. Germline-derived CDR1 and CDR2 are MNHEY and SMNVEV (reference sequence). The CDR3 is made up of 15 amino acids. CDR3 protein: CASSLSARLNTEAFF. In DNA form, the CDR3 reads TGTGCCAGCAGTTTATCCGCCAGACTGAACACTGAAGCTTTCTTT.

The chain combines TRBV27 with TRBJ1-1; D perhaps matches TRBD1 (6 bases). Germline CDR1 MNHEY, CDR2 SMNVEV (reference sequence). V shed 2 bases and J shed 3 bases, with 10 bases lying between them. This CDR3 has 14 residues. In nucleotides, the CDR3 is TGTGCCAGCAGTTTAGGGGGCCCGCACACTGAAGCTTTCTTT. This codes for CASSLGGPHTEAFF.

The V call is TRBV18, the J call TRBJ1-5; weak D call: TRBD1 (6 bases). CDR3 length equals 15 residues. CDR1 and CDR2 (germline): KGHSH, LQKENI. V was shortened by 0 bases and J by 4 bases, with 10 bases between the two germline ends. CDR3 protein: CASSPPDRLNQPQHF. CDR3 sequence (DNA): TGTGCCAGCTCACCACCGGACAGACTGAATCAGCCCCAGCATTTT.

The chain links TRBV13 to TRBJ1-1; tentative D call: TRBD1 (5 bases). CDR1 is PRHDT, CDR2 FYEKMQ, per germline (reference sequence). The CDR3 is 13 residues long. The V end was cut by 5 bases, the J end by 11 bases, with 18 bases between. The CDR3 nucleotides read TGTGCCAGCAGCCCGAACAAGGGGCTGTGGGCTTTCTTT. Translation: CASSPNKGLWAFF. Full variable domain (missing parts from reference TRBV13 and TRBJ1-1): AAGVIQSPRHLIKEKRETATLKCYPIPRHDTVYWYQQGPGQDPQFLISFYEKMQSDKGSIPDRFSAQQFSDYHSELNMSSLELGDSALYFCASSPNKGLWAFFGQGTRLTVV.

The chain recombines TRBV18 with TRBJ2-2; TRBD1 matches at 8 bases. The trim removed 3 bases at V and 4 bases at J, leaving 4 bases unmatched. There are 15 residues in the CDR3. CDR1 is KGHSH, CDR2 LQKENI, per germline. CDR3 nucleotides: TGTGCCAGCTCACCCCCAGGGGGCGGCACCGGGGAGCTGTTTTTT. It translates to CASSPPGGGTGELFF.

As to this clone: The same CDR3 also results from other DNA sequences found in this sample. The chain joins TRBV14 to TRBJ1-2; no firm D call. The V gene's germline CDR1 is SGHDN and CDR2 FVKESK. Trimming removed 0 bases at V and 4 bases at J, with 9 bases between. The CDR3 is 14 amino acids. CDR3 amino acids: CASSQEGSGYGYTF. The CDR3 nucleotides are TGTGCCAGCAGCCAAGAAGGGAGCGGCTATGGCTACACCTTC.

The gene calls are TRBV4-1 and TRBJ2-7; the match to TRBD1 covers 9 bases. CDR3 length: 15 amino acids. Per germline, CDR1 MGHRA and CDR2 YSYEKL. Trimming at V came to 4 bases and at J to 3 bases, leaving 7 bases not matched to a gene. The CDR3 loop reads CASSRGQGVDYEQYF. In DNA, the CDR3 is TGCGCCAGCAGCCGGGGACAGGGCGTAGACTACGAGCAGTACTTC.